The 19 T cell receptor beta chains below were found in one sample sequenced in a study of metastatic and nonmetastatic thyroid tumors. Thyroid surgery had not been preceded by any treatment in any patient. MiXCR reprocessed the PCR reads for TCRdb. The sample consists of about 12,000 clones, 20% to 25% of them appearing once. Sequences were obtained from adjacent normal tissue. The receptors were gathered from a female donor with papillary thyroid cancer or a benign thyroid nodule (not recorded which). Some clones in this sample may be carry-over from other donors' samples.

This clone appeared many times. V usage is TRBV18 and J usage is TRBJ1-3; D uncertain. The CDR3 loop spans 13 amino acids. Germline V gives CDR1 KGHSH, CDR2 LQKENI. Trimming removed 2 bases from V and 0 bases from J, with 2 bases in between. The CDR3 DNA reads TGTGCCAGCTCACCAGGCTCTGGAAACACCATATATTTT. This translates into CASSPGSGNTIYF.

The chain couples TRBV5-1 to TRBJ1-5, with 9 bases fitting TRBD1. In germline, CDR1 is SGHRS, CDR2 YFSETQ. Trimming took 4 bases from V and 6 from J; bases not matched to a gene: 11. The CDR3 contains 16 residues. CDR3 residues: CASSPLETGGVQPQHF. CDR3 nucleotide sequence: TGCGCCAGCAGCCCCCTTGAGACAGGGGGAGTTCAGCCCCAGCATTTT.

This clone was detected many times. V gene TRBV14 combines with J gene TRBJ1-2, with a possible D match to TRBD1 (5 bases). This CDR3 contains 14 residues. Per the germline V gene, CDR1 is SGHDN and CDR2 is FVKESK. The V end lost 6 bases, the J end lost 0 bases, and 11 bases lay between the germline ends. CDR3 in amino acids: CASSGTEANYGYTF. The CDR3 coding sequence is TGTGCCAGCAGTGGGACCGAAGCTAACTATGGCTACACCTTC.

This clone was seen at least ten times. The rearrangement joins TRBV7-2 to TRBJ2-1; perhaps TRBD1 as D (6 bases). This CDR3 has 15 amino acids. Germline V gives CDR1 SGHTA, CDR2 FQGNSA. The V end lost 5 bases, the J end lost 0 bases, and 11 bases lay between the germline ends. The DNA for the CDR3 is TGTGCCAGCAGCGATACAGGGAGCTCCTACAATGAGCAGTTCTTC. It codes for CASSDTGSSYNEQFF.

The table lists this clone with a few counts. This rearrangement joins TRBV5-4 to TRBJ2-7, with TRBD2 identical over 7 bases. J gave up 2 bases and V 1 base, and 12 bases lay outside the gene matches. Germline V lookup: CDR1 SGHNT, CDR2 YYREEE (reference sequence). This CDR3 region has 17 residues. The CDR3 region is CASSLSFSGWGTYEQYF. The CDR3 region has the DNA TGTGCCAGCAGCTTGTCCTTTAGCGGGTGGGGGACCTACGAGCAGTACTTC.

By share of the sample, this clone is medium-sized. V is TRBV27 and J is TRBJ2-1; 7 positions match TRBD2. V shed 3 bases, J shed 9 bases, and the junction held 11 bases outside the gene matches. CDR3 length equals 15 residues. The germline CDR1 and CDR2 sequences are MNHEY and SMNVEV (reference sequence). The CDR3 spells CASSFLREAGSEQFF. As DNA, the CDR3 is TGTGCCAGCAGTTTCCTACGGGAGGCGGGATCTGAGCAGTTCTTC.

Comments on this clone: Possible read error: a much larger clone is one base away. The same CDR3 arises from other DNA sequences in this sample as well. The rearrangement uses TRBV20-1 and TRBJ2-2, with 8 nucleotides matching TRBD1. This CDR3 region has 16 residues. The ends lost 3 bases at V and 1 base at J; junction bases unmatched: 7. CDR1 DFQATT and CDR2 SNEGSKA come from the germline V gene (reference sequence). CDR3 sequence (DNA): TGCAGTGCTAGGATGGGACAGGAGGTGAACACCGGGGAGCTGTTTTTT. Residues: CSARMGQEVNTGELFF.

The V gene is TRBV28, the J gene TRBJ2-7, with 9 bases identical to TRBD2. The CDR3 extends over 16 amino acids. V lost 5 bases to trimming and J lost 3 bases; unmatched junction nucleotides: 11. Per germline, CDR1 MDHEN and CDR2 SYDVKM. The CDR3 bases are TGTGCCAGCAGTCCCTCCCAGCTAGCGGGACTCTACGAGCAGTACTTC. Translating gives CASSPSQLAGLYEQYF.

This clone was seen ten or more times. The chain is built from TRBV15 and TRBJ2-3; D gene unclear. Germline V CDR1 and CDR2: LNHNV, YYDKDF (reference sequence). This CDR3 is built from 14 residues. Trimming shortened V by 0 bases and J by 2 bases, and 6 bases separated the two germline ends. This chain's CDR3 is CATSREYNTDTQYF. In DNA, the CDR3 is TGTGCCACCAGCAGAGAGTACAACACAGATACGCAGTATTTT. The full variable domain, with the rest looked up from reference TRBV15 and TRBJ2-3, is DAMVIQNPRYQVTQFGKPVTLSCSQTLNHNVMYWYQQKSSQAPKLLFHYYDKDFNNEADTPDNFQSRRPNTSFCFLDIRSPGLGDTAMYLCATSREYNTDTQYFGPGTRLTVL.

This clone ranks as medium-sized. The CDR3 coding sequence is TGTGCCAGCATTTCTAGGGATGGGTACGAGCAGTACTTC. Protein sequence: CASISRDGYEQYF. The chain combines TRBV2 with TRBJ2-7, with D uncertain. This CDR3 is 13 amino acids long. The V gene's germline CDR1 is SNHLY and CDR2 FYNNEI. Deletions cut 7 bases from V and 4 bases from J, with 14 bases between.

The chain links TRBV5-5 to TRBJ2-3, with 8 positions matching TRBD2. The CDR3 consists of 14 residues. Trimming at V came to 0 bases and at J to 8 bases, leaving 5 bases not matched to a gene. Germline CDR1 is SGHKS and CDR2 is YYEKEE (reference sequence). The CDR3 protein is CASSLGVGGGTQYF. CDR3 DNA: TGTGCCAGCAGCTTGGGAGTCGGGGGGGGTACGCAGTATTTT.

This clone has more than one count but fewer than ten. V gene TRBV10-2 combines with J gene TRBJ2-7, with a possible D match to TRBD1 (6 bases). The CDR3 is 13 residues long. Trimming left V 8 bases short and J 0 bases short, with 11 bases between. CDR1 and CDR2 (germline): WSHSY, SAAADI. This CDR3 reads CASGQSSSYEQYF. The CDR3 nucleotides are TGCGCCAGCGGACAGTCGAGCTCCTACGAGCAGTACTTC.

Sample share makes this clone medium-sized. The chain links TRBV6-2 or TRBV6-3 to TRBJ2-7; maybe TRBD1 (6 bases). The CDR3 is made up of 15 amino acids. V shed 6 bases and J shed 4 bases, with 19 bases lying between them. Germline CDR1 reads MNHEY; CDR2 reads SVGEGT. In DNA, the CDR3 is TGTGCCAGCAGCTCCCCACAGGGTAGTAGGTACGAGCAGTACTTC. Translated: CASSSPQGSRYEQYF.

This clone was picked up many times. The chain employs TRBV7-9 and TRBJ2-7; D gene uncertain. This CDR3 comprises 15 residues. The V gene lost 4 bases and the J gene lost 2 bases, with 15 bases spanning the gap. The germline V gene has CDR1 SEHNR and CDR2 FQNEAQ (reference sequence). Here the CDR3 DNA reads TGTGCCAGCAGCTCTTGGAAGGAAACAACCTACGAGCAGTACTTC. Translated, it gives CASSSWKETTYEQYF.

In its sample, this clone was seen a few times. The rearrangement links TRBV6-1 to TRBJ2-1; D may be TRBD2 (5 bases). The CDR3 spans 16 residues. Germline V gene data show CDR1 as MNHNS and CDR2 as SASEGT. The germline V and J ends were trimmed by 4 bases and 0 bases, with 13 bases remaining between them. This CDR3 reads CASSGRSGSSYNEQFF. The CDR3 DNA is TGTGCCAGCAGTGGTCGTTCGGGAAGCTCCTACAATGAGCAGTTCTTC.

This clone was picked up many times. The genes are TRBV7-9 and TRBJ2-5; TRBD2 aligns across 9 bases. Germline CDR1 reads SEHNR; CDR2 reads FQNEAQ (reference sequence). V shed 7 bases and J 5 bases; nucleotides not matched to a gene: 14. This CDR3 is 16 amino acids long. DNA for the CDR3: TGTGCCAGCACCCCCTCCGCGGGGGGGCGGGGCGAGACCCAGTACTTC. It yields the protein CASTPSAGGRGETQYF.

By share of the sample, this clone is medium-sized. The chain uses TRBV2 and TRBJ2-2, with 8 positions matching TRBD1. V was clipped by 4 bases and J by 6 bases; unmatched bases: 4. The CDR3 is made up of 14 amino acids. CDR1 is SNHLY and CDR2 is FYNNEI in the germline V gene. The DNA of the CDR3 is TGTGCCAGCAGTGGGCGACAGGGGTCCGGGGAGCTGTTTTTT. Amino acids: CASSGRQGSGELFF.

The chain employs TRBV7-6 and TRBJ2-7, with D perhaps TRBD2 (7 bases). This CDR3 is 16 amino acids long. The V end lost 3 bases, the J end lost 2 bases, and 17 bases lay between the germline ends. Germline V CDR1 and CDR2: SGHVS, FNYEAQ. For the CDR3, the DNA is TGTGCCAGCAGCTTGGGACAAGCGGGGCCAGCCTACGAGCAGTACTTC. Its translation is CASSLGQAGPAYEQYF.

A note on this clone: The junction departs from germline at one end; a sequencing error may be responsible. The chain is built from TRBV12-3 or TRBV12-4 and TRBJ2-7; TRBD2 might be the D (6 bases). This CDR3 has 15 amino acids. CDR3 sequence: CDSSFGHGGGYEQYF. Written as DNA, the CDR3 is TGTGACAGCAGTTTCGGACACGGGGGTGGATACGAGCAGTACTTC.